The 31 T cell receptor beta chains listed next were all sequenced from one sample in a study of T cells after yellow fever vaccination. Each CDR3 protein gets one entry after TCRdb re-called the 5' RACE reads with MiXCR. Of 310,000 or so distinct CDR3 sequences in the sample, about 6.6% are singletons; the top ten hold 15% to 20%. This specimen was PBMCs, taken about 49 days after the first yellow fever vaccination. These receptors were obtained from a young man who received the YFV17D yellow fever vaccine.

In this sample, this clonotype turned up many times. The chain couples TRBV12-3 or TRBV12-4 to TRBJ1-2; no firm D call. The CDR3 covers 13 residues. V lost 2 bases and J lost 8, with 12 bases in between. CDR3 protein: CASSLWREGGYTF. CDR3 DNA sequence: TGTGCCAGCAGTTTATGGAGGGAAGGAGGCTACACCTTC.

In this sample, this clonotype turned up a few times. The V call is TRBV29-1, the J call TRBJ1-1, with no clear D. V shed 1 base and J shed 5 bases, with 5 bases lying between them. The germline CDR1 and CDR2 sequences are SQVTM and ANQGSEA. CDR3 length: 11 amino acids. This chain's CDR3 is CSVEGETEAFF. DNA of the CDR3: TGCAGCGTTGAAGGGGAGACTGAAGCTTTCTTT. Full variable domain (remainder filled in from reference TRBV29-1 and TRBJ1-1): SAVISQKPSRDICQRGTSLTIQCQVDSQVTMMFWYRQQPGQSLTLIATANQGSEATYESGFVIDKFPISRPNLTFSTLTVSNMSPEDSSIYLCSVEGETEAFFGQGTRLTVV.

This clonotype was counted ten times or more. The chain carries TRBV5-1 and TRBJ2-7, with TRBD1 matching over 9 bases. The CDR3 runs to 16 residues. V trimming: 4 bases; J trimming: 1 base; junction bases outside the gene matches: 9. Germline V lookup: CDR1 SGHRS, CDR2 YFSETQ. The CDR3 reads CASSLGDRESSYEQYF. CDR3 coding DNA: TGCGCCAGCAGCCTAGGGGACAGGGAATCGTCCTACGAGCAGTACTTC. Together with reference TRBV5-1 and TRBJ2-7, the CDR3 gives the full variable domain: KAGVTQTPRYLIKTRGQQVTLSCSPISGHRSVSWYQQTPGQGLQFLFEYFSETQRNKGNFPGRFSGRQFSNSRSEMNVSTLELGDSALYLCASSLGDRESSYEQYFGPGTRLTVT.

This clonotype showed up just a few times. This sequence joins TRBV3-1 and TRBJ2-4; TRBD2 matches 13 bases. V was pared by 8 bases and J by 0 bases, with 7 bases of the junction left unmatched. The CDR3 runs 17 residues. Germline CDR1 and CDR2: LGHDT and YNNKEL (reference sequence). The DNA of the CDR3 is TGTGCCAGCCAAGGGACTAGCGGGGCCTTAGCCAAAAACATTCAGTACTTC. Translating it yields CASQGTSGALAKNIQYF.

As concerns this clonotype: This may come from a read error, since a much larger clone is one base off. V is TRBV7-2 and J is TRBJ2-1, with unresolved D. V was trimmed by 6 bases and J by 5 bases, leaving 8 bases between them. The germline V gene has CDR1 SGHTA and CDR2 FQGNSA. The CDR3 totals 12 residues. CDR3 in DNA: TGTGCCAGCAGAGGGTGTCACAATGAGCAGTTCTTC. Translation gives CASRGCHNEQFF.

The V call is TRBV3-1, the J call TRBJ2-1; 9 bases line up with TRBD2. The CDR3 extends over 14 amino acids. Trimming at V came to 3 bases and at J to 4 bases, leaving 1 base not matched to a gene. The germline V gene has CDR1 LGHDT and CDR2 YNNKEL (reference sequence). The CDR3 spells CASSQRGGYNEQFF. For the CDR3, the DNA is TGTGCCAGCAGCCAGCGGGGGGGTTACAATGAGCAGTTCTTC.

The chain joins TRBV18 to TRBJ1-5; D uncertain. Trimming pared 0 bases from V and 6 bases from J, leaving 12 bases between. The CDR3 consists of 15 residues. Germline loops: CDR1 KGHSH, CDR2 LQKENI. This chain's CDR3 is CASSPPGRTIQPQHF. The CDR3 region has the DNA TGTGCCAGCTCACCACCCGGACGCACGATTCAGCCCCAGCATTTT.

This chain connects TRBV11-1 to TRBJ2-5; the D gene is possibly TRBD1 (5 bases). The CDR3 loop spans 13 amino acids. From germline, CDR1 is SGHAT and CDR2 FQDESV (reference sequence). Trimming pared 4 bases from V and 4 bases from J, leaving 10 bases between. The CDR3 DNA reads TGTGCCAGCAGCTCAGGGATTCGAGAGACCCAGTACTTC. Translating gives CASSSGIRETQYF.

This clonotype was counted a few times. The chain couples TRBV29-1 to TRBJ2-5, with TRBD1 identical over 9 bases. The J segment lost 3 bases and the V segment lost 2 bases, leaving 4 bases of the junction unmatched. The CDR3 extends over 14 amino acids. From germline, CDR1 is SQVTM and CDR2 ANQGSEA. CDR3 amino acids: CSVERTGEEETQYF. DNA for the CDR3: TGCAGCGTTGAACGGACAGGGGAAGAAGAGACCCAGTACTTC. Variable domain in full (rest from reference TRBV29-1 and TRBJ2-5): SAVISQKPSRDICQRGTSLTIQCQVDSQVTMMFWYRQQPGQSLTLIATANQGSEATYESGFVIDKFPISRPNLTFSTLTVSNMSPEDSSIYLCSVERTGEEETQYFGPGTRLLVL.

This clonotype has ten or more counts. J is TRBJ1-6 and V is TRBV20-1, with a weak D call TRBD1 (6 bases). Germline loops: CDR1 DFQATT, CDR2 SNEGSKA (reference sequence). The CDR3 runs to 16 residues. V was shortened by 6 bases and J by 0 bases, with 15 bases between the two germline ends. CDR3 sequence: CSAPTGASSYNSPLHF. In nucleotides, the CDR3 is TGCAGTGCCCCGACAGGTGCCAGCTCCTATAATTCACCCCTCCACTTT.

V usage is TRBV19 and J usage is TRBJ1-2, with TRBD1 as a possible D gene (5 bases). Between the trimmed V and J ends, which lost 1 base and 4 bases, there was a span of 10 bases. The CDR3 is 14 residues long. CDR1 and CDR2 from the germline V gene are LNHDA and SQIVND (reference sequence). CDR3 amino acids: CASSIARQSYGYTF. In nucleotides, the CDR3 is TGTGCCAGTAGTATAGCTCGACAGTCCTATGGCTACACCTTC.

The sample holds many counts of this clonotype. The V gene is TRBV6-5, the J gene TRBJ1-2; D perhaps matches TRBD1 (5 bases). The CDR3 has 13 amino acids. The V end lost 6 bases, the J end lost 3 bases, and 11 bases lay between the germline ends. Per the germline V gene, CDR1 is MNHEY and CDR2 is SVGAGI. CDR3 protein: CASRGMGDYGYTF. CDR3 DNA sequence: TGTGCCAGCAGGGGAATGGGGGACTATGGCTACACCTTC.

This clonotype was seen only a few times. The rearrangement links TRBV20-1 to TRBJ2-7; perhaps TRBD2 as D (5 bases). The ends were cut back, 3 bases at V and 1 base at J, with 7 bases in the middle. CDR1 is DFQATT, CDR2 SNEGSKA, per germline (reference sequence). This CDR3 comprises 12 residues. The DNA for the CDR3 is TGCAGTGCTAGGAGGACTTCCTACGAGCAGTACTTC. Its protein product is CSARRTSYEQYF.

The sample holds a few counts of this clonotype. V gene TRBV5-4 combines with J gene TRBJ2-3; 10 bases are shared with TRBD2. CDR1 is SGHNT and CDR2 is YYREEE in the germline V gene (reference sequence). J lost 5 bases, V lost 0 bases, and 6 bases had no gene match. This CDR3 has 16 residues. The CDR3 loop is CASSLERGGTIDTQYF. Written as DNA, the CDR3 is TGTGCCAGCAGCTTGGAGCGGGGGGGCACGATAGATACGCAGTATTTT.

At least ten counts were recorded for this clonotype. The gene calls are TRBV5-1 and TRBJ2-7; D remains ambiguous. There are 12 residues in the CDR3. The germline gives CDR1 SGHRS, CDR2 YFSETQ. Trimming removed 4 bases from V and 9 bases from J, with 14 bases in between. The CDR3 spells CASSPGPKGQYV. The CDR3 DNA is TGCGCCAGCAGCCCAGGACCGAAGGGGCAGTACGTC.

The rearrangement joins TRBV7-2 to TRBJ2-7; a possible D gene is TRBD2 (5 bases). The CDR3 is made up of 15 amino acids. V was pared by 5 bases and J by 0 bases, with 14 bases between. Germline V gene data show CDR1 as SGHTA and CDR2 as FQGNSA. This CDR3 reads CASSEGRSVSYEQYV. The DNA for the CDR3 is TGTGCCAGCAGCGAGGGCCGGTCTGTCTCCTACGAGCAGTACGTC.

The sample holds many counts of this clonotype. In nucleotides, the CDR3 is TGTGCCAGCACCACCGCCTCGGACAATGAGCAGTTCTTC. Protein: CASTTASDNEQFF. The gene calls are TRBV2 and TRBJ2-1, with D unclear. In germline, CDR1 is SNHLY, CDR2 FYNNEI. This CDR3 region has 13 residues. V was cut by 7 bases and J by 5 bases, with 12 bases left in between.

This clonotype was picked up a small number of times. The chain is built from TRBV7-2 and TRBJ2-3; no clear D. The CDR3 extends over 13 amino acids. V was trimmed by 5 bases and J by 4 bases, leaving 10 bases between them. Germline CDR1 reads SGHTA; CDR2 reads FQGNSA. Written as DNA, the CDR3 is TGTGCCAGCAGCCCGGCCCCCGCAGATACGCAGTATTTT. It is translated as CASSPAPADTQYF. Supplemented by reference TRBV7-2 and TRBJ2-3, the full variable domain reads GAGVSQSPSNKVTEKGKDVELRCDPISGHTALYWYRQSLGQGLEFLIYFQGNSAPDKSGLPSDRFSAERTGGSVSTLTIQRTQQEDSAVYLCASSPAPADTQYFGPGTRLTVL.

There are a few counts of this clonotype. The V gene is TRBV24-1, the J gene TRBJ2-2, with D unresolved. Germline CDR1 reads KGHDR; CDR2 reads SFDVKD. The ends were cut back, 1 base at V and 5 bases at J, with 10 bases in the middle. The CDR3 is made up of 15 amino acids. The CDR3 DNA reads as TGTGCCACCAGTGATTTTCCAAGGGAAACCGGGGAGCTGTTTTTT. Protein product: CATSDFPRETGELFF.

This clonotype was counted at least ten times. The gene calls are TRBV5-1 and TRBJ2-3; 13 bases match TRBD2. There are 16 residues in the CDR3. Germline assignment: CDR1 SGHRS and CDR2 YFSETQ. V shed 4 bases and J 0 bases; nucleotides not matched to a gene: 2. The CDR3 reads CASSPGLAGSTDTQYF. CDR3 coding DNA: TGCGCCAGCAGCCCGGGACTAGCGGGAAGCACAGATACGCAGTATTTT.

The chain joins TRBV5-4 to TRBJ2-1; 9 bases are a match to TRBD2. This CDR3 is 16 amino acids long. Germline V CDR1 and CDR2: SGHNT, YYREEE (reference sequence). Trimming removed 0 bases from V and 2 bases from J; junction bases left unmatched: 3. The CDR3 is CASSLGGGGAYNEQFF. The CDR3 DNA reads as TGTGCCAGCAGCTTGGGTGGCGGGGGGGCCTACAATGAGCAGTTCTTC. The complete variable domain, with remaining parts taken from reference TRBV5-4 and TRBJ2-1, reads ETGVTQSPTHLIKTRGQQVTLRCSSQSGHNTVSWYQQALGQGPQFIFQYYREEENGRGNFPPRFSGLQFPNYSSELNVNALELDDSALYLCASSLGGGGAYNEQFFGPGTRLTVL.

This clonotype has more than one count but fewer than ten. J is TRBJ2-3 and V is TRBV10-3, with D maybe TRBD1 (5 bases). CDR1 ENHRY and CDR2 SYGVKD come from the germline V gene. V was trimmed by 0 bases and J by 4 bases, leaving 8 bases between them. There are 14 residues in the CDR3. The CDR3, as DNA: TGTGCCATCAGTGAGTCGACAGTGGCAGATACGCAGTATTTT. This encodes CAISESTVADTQYF.

V is TRBV21-1 and J is TRBJ2-1; the table's D call TRBD1 went unverified against the DNA. TRBV21-1 is reported as a pseudogene. The CDR3 length is 16 residues. The CDR3 DNA follows: TGTGCCAGCAGCAAAGAAATGGGCGACAGGTACAATGAGCAGTTCTTC. This translates into CASSKEMGDRYNEQFF.

This clonotype appeared a few times. The CDR3 sequence: CASSQGILGGETQYF. In DNA, the CDR3 is TGCGCCAGCAGCCAAGGCATTCTGGGGGGGGAGACCCAGTACTTC. The V call is TRBV4-3, the J call TRBJ2-5; 7 bases map to TRBD2. The CDR3 runs to 15 residues. Germline V gene lookup returns CDR1 LGHNA and CDR2 YSLEER. Trimming at V came to 1 base and at J to 5 bases, leaving 7 bases not matched to a gene.

V is TRBV18 and J is TRBJ2-7; a possible D gene is TRBD2 (6 bases). This CDR3 is built from 14 residues. Trimming stripped 3 bases from V and 3 bases from J, with 12 bases between. The germline V gene encodes CDR1 KGHSH and CDR2 LQKENI. As DNA, the CDR3 is TGTGCCAGCTCACCGGGACTTGTCTTCTACGAGCAGTACTTC. The encoded protein is CASSPGLVFYEQYF.

This clonotype was counted at least ten times. This chain links TRBV4-3 with TRBJ2-2, with D tentatively TRBD2 (6 bases). Germline V gene data show CDR1 as LGHNA and CDR2 as YSLEER. V shed 4 bases and J shed 4 bases, with 10 bases lying between them. This CDR3 region has 14 residues. Written as DNA, the CDR3 is TGCGCCAGCAGCCGGGGCGGGACCACCGGGGAGCTGTTTTTT. Encoded protein: CASSRGGTTGELFF.

This chain links TRBV7-9 with TRBJ2-2; D remains ambiguous. The ends were cut back, 1 base at V and 6 bases at J, with 12 bases in the middle. The germline CDR1 and CDR2 sequences are SEHNR and FQNEAQ (reference sequence). The CDR3 consists of 15 residues. This CDR3 is CASSLVHARAGELFF. CDR3 DNA: TGTGCCAGCAGCTTAGTCCACGCCCGGGCCGGGGAGCTGTTTTTT.

The sample holds a few counts of this clonotype. V usage is TRBV20-1 and J usage is TRBJ1-2; D is undetermined. The germline V gene has CDR1 DFQATT and CDR2 SNEGSKA (reference sequence). The CDR3 spans 14 residues. V was clipped by 0 bases and J by 2 bases, with 10 bases between them. CDR3 DNA sequence: TGCAGTGCTAGAGACCAGACCGGGAACTATGGCTACACCTTC. Protein product: CSARDQTGNYGYTF.

This clonotype has only a few counts. The rearrangement uses TRBV9 and TRBJ2-1, with D possibly TRBD2 on 5 matching bases. This CDR3 spans 15 amino acids. V was pared by 2 bases and J by 4 bases, with 13 bases between. Germline V gene data show CDR1 as SGDLS and CDR2 as YYNGEE. The CDR3 nucleotides are TGTGCCAGCAGCGTGGAAGGGAGATTTTACAATGAGCAGTTCTTC. Protein sequence: CASSVEGRFYNEQFF.

The chain combines TRBV19 with TRBJ2-1, with D possibly TRBD2 on 7 matching bases. V lost 4 bases and J lost 10, with 11 bases in between. The germline V gene encodes CDR1 LNHDA and CDR2 SQIVND (reference sequence). The CDR3 runs to 12 residues. The CDR3 sequence is CASSSGGGEQFF. The CDR3 DNA follows: TGTGCCAGTAGTAGCGGGGGCGGGGAGCAGTTCTTC. The whole variable domain, remainder taken from reference TRBV19 and TRBJ2-1, is DGGITQSPKYLFRKEGQNVTLSCEQNLNHDAMYWYRQDPGQGLRLIYYSQIVNDFQKGDIAEGYSVSREKKESFPLTVTSAQKNPTAFYLCASSSGGGEQFFGPGTRLTVL.

Many counts were recorded for this clonotype. V usage is TRBV9 and J usage is TRBJ2-1; 8 bases map to TRBD2. This CDR3 spans 17 amino acids. Trimming at V came to 0 bases and at J to 6 bases, leaving 11 bases not matched to a gene. CDR1 is SGDLS and CDR2 is YYNGEE in the germline V gene. CDR3 protein: CASSVAPLRGVPNEQFF. In DNA form, the CDR3 reads TGTGCCAGCAGCGTAGCCCCACTGCGGGGGGTCCCCAATGAGCAGTTCTTC. Combining the CDR3 with reference TRBV9 and TRBJ2-1 gives the whole variable domain DSGVTQTPKHLITATGQRVTLRCSPRSGDLSVYWYQQSLDQGLQFLIQYYNGEERAKGNILERFSAQQFPDLHSELNLSSLELGDSALYFCASSVAPLRGVPNEQFFGPGTRLTVL.